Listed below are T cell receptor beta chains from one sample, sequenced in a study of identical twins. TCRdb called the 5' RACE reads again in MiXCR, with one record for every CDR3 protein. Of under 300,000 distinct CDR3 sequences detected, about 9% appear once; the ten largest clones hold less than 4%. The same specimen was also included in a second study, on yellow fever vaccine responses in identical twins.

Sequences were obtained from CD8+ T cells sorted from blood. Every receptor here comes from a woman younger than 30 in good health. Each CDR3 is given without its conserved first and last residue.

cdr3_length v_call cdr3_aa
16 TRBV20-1 SARWSLAGVRSYNEQF
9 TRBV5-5 ASSLGAGAF
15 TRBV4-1 ASSQDGSGGAGGELF
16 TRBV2 ASSLRTGVSAAGYEQY
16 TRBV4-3 ASSQAISQGAVGNEQF
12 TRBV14 ARRYSGPIYEQY
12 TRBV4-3 ASSPPGRLDEQY
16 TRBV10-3 AIREGLSGAHSYNEQF
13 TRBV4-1 ASSLDTSGRYEQY
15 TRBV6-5 ASSWASPTGTDYEQY
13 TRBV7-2 ASSLLGGTQETQY
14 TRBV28 ASSLSSTGVPDTQY
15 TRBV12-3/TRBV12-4 ASSPKGAGGFYNEQF
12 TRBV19 ASRPRDSSYEQY
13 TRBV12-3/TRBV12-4 ASSSNILTTAEAF
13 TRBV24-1 ATSGGLVRAGELF
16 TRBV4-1 ASSQETIGLAGYNEQF
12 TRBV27 ASSLNRDTYEQY
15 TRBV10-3 AISESIERISYNEQF
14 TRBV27 ASSSSAGGRVNEQF
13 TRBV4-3 ASSQDRRQNNEQF
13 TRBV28 ASSLLDRGQETQY
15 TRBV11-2 ASSLEPGLAGTDTQY
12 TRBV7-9 ASSLDRTAYGYT
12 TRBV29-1 SGEVDRNTGELF
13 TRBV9 ASSVDGQGGDTQY
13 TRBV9 ASSADRDPRYEQY
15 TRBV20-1 SAGGLAGGPSYNEQF
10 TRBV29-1 SVRTENYGYT
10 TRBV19 ASSIGWSEQF
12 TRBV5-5 ASSLSGVRYEQY
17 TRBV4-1 ASSQDIFSVLAGYNEQF
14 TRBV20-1 SARTFQLAGVREQY
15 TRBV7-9 ASSTPRNTLNSYEQY
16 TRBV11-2 ASSLGTGGQLANQPQH